One T cell receptor (beta chain) is described in this entry. Its target antigen remains unknown. Base qualities are not provided; no much larger clone lies one nucleotide away. Reading from cysteine to phenylalanine, the CDR3 counts 13 amino acids. The entry retains the CDR3 DNA only, 39 bases that are in frame from base 1. V lost 1 base and J lost 7 bases; the stretch between them is 10 bases long. Sequences KGHSH (CDR1) and LQKENI (CDR2) are obtained from the germline V gene. The data belong to a study of T cells in localized non-small cell lung cancer (dated by TCRdb to the early 2020s). About the investigation overall: Comparing tumors with uninvolved tumor-adjacent lungs, the study looked at the T cell repertoires of over 200 patients with early-stage NSCLC. All 250 or so NSCLC patients in the cohort were treatment-naive and had localized lung tumors that were resected. Of the NSCLC patients, 129 were male and around 99 were female, and the mean age was roughly 61 years. Points the paper makes about the study in general: Because multi-region tumor sequencing was not done, intratumor heterogeneity could not be ruled out. Longer overall survival was associated with higher T cell density in blood, whereas shorter survival was associated with higher clonality in adjacent lung. Because the study design was exploratory, TCR variables were selected using unadjusted p-values without false-discovery rate correction. The highest T cell clonality was observed in uninvolved tumor-adjacent lung, where clonality exceeded that of tumor, suggesting that antigenic responses were more focused in uninvolved tumor-adjacent lung. A median of 57 of the top 100 tumor clones turned up in the paired uninvolved adjacent lung, and roughly 28 of those clones also ranked among the top 100 of that same adjacent lung.

At diagnosis, tumor, uninvolved tumor-adjacent lung and peripheral blood were collected and then preserved as a mix of FFPE and fresh-frozen material. TCR beta CDR3 regions were sequenced from DNA using the immunoSEQ Assay. As for the authors' bioinformatics: To compute T cell density, TCR beta template counts were normalized to usable DNA, which was estimated by amplifying housekeeping genes. Using the preseqR package, richness was estimated by extrapolating to 120,000 templates for tissue samples and 400,000 templates for PBMC samples. Clonality was defined as one minus Pielou's evenness. Tissue-enriched TCRs were identified by differential abundance testing using productive amino-acid clonotypes, minimum total count 5 and alpha 0.1. The Jaccard Index and the Morisita Overlap Index were used to measure repertoire overlap between compartments. GLIPH grouped TCR beta CDR3s together with public tetramer-defined viral CDR3s, and a viral motif had to include at least three viral sequences and also show V-gene enrichment. TCRdb re-hosts the immuneACCESS table, in-frame sequences only. Its copies lack some clones; in the studies checked, an unresolved V gene accounts for under half of them, and the cause for the rest is not known. The D gene and trimming were derived from the DNA, and the V and J assignments and clone size from that table. The table for this sample lists about 2,600 clones; roughly 30% of them were counted only once. Around 6.9% of the sample is taken by the ten largest.

The sequence is built from TRBV18 and TRBJ1-2; the D gene cannot be resolved reliably. The TCR comes from a male donor at least 60 years old with stage II squamous cell lung carcinoma. Sequenced material: lung tumor tissue, taken before any cancer treatment. The DNA sequence is given as TGTGCCAGCTCACCACAGGTCGAGGCTGGCTACACCTTC. It is translated as CASSPQVEAGYTF.